Presented here are 2 T cell receptor beta chains from one specimen sequenced in a study of blood T cell repertoires in COVID-19. Sequenced by immunoSEQ multiplex PCR; TCRdb stores in-frame clones only, minus some. This table holds around 620,000 clones, 90% found once. Sequences were obtained from peripheral blood. Receptor source: a woman between 18 and 30 years old with acute or convalescent COVID-19.

The J gene is TRBJ1-3, the V gene TRBV15, with D perhaps matching TRBD1 (5 bases). Trimming removed 8 bases from V and 4 bases from J, with 9 bases in between. The CDR3 runs to 12 residues. Germline CDR1 reads LNHNV; CDR2 reads YYDKDF (reference sequence). Here the CDR3 reads CATGTGGNTIYF. The DNA for the CDR3 is TGTGCCACCGGGACTGGGGGAAACACCATATATTTT.

The J gene is TRBJ1-1, the V gene TRBV7-2; TRBD1 is a possible D gene (6 bases). The CDR3 is made up of 14 amino acids. V was cut by 1 base and J by 6 bases, with 12 bases left in between. Per germline, CDR1 SGHTA and CDR2 FQGNSA. The CDR3 sequence: CASSLDGQSPEAFF. The CDR3 nucleotides read TGTGCCAGCAGCTTAGACGGACAGTCCCCTGAAGCTTTCTTT.